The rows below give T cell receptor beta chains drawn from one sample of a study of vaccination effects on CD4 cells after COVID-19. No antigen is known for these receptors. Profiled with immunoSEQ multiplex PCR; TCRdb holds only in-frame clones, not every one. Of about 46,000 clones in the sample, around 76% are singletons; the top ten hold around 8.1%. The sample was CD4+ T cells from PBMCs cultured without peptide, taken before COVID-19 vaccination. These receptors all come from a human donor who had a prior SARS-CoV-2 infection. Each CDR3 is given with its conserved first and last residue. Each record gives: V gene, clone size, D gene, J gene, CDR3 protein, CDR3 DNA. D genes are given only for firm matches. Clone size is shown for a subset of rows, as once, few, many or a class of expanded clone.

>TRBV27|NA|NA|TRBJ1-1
CASSFSGRTTEAFF
TGTGCCAGCAGTTTTTCAGGGAGAACGACTGAAGCTTTCTTT
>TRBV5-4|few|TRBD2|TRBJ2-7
CASSLGGTSGGYEQYF
TGTGCCAGCAGCTTGGGGGGGACTAGCGGGGGCTACGAGCAGTACTTC
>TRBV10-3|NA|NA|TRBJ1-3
CATNRQLSGNTIYF
TGTGCCACCAACCGACAGTTATCTGGAAACACCATATATTTT
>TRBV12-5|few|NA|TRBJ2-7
CASGLDTGTEQYF
TGTGCTAGTGGTTTGGACACAGGGACCGAGCAGTACTTC
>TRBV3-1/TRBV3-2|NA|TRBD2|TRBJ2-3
CASSPRSLAGVAQGTQYF
TGTGCCAGCAGCCCCAGAAGTCTAGCGGGGGTCGCTCAGGGTACGCAGTATTTT
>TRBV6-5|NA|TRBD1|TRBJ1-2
CASGTANYGYTF
TGTGCCAGCGGGACAGCGAACTATGGCTACACCTTC
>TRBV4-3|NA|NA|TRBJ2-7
CASSQVGGGYEQYF
TGCGCCAGCAGCCAAGTGGGAGGAGGGTACGAGCAGTACTTC
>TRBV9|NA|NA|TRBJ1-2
CASSEQVGRGYTF
TGTGCCAGCAGCGAGCAGGTCGGTCGTGGCTACACCTTC
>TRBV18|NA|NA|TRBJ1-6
CASSPKTGYNSPLHF
TGTGCCAGCTCACCGAAGACAGGATATAATTCACCCCTCCACTTT
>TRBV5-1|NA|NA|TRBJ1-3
CASSFGGTGVSGNTIYF
TGCGCCAGCAGCTTCGGGGGAACTGGAGTCTCTGGAAACACCATATATTTT
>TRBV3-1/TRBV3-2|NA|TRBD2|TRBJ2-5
CASSPGTSGTRGLETQYF
TGTGCCAGCAGCCCGGGGACTAGCGGGACGCGCGGCCTGGAGACCCAGTACTTC
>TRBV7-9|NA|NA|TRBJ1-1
CASSLVGGIGNPEAFF
TGTGCCAGCAGCTTAGTGGGGGGAATCGGAAACCCTGAAGCTTTCTTT
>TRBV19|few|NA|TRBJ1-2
CASSPEGYYGYTF
TGTGCCAGTAGCCCCGAGGGATACTATGGCTACACCTTC
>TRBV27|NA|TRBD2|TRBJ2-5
CASSIPADRLAGSQETQYF
TGTGCCAGCAGTATACCGGCTGATAGACTAGCGGGATCACAAGAGACCCAGTACTTC
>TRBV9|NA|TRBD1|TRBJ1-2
CASSRTGLDGYTF
TGTGCCAGCAGCCGGACAGGGTTGGACGGCTACACCTTC
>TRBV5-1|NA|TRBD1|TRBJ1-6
CASSPLTGAGNSPLHF
TGCGCCAGCAGCCCGCTGACAGGGGCGGGAAATTCACCCCTCCACTTT
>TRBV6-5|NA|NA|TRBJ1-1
CASSWPSGPPFQAFF
TGTGCCAGCAGTTGGCCGTCAGGACCGCCCTTTCAAGCTTTCTTT
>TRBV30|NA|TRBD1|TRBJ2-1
CAWSPRGRGRDNEQFF
TGTGCCTGGAGTCCCCGGGGCAGGGGGCGAGACAATGAGCAGTTCTTC
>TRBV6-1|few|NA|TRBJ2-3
CASSEGNTDTQYF
TGTGCCAGCAGTGAAGGTAACACAGATACGCAGTATTTT
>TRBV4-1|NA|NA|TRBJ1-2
CASSQSQDYGYTF
TGCGCCAGCAGCCAAAGTCAGGACTATGGCTACACCTTC
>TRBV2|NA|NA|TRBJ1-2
CASSTRQESNYGYTF
TGTGCCAGCAGTACCCGACAGGAGAGTAACTATGGCTACACCTTC
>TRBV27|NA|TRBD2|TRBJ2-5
CASSTQRGAFETQYF
TGTGCCAGCAGTACCCAGCGGGGCGCGTTTGAGACCCAGTACTTC
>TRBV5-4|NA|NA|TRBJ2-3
CASTLSSVDTQYF
TGTGCCAGCACCCTCTCTAGCGTAGATACGCAGTATTTT
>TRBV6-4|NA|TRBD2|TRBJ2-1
CASSQQAGRNYNEQFF
TGTGCCAGCAGTCAGCAAGCGGGGAGAAACTACAATGAGCAGTTCTTC
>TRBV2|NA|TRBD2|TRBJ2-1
CASGLAGGSSAYNEQFF
TGTGCCAGCGGACTAGCGGGGGGCTCGAGCGCCTACAATGAGCAGTTCTTC
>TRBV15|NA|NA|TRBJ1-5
CATSRDPTGWGNQPQHF
TGTGCCACCAGCAGAGATCCTACAGGGTGGGGGAATCAGCCCCAGCATTTT
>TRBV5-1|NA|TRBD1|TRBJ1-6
CASSLIGTGPSPLHF
TGCGCCAGCAGCTTGATAGGGACAGGCCCTTCACCCCTCCACTTT
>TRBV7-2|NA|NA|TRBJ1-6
CASSRLDSSYNSPLHF
TGTGCCAGCAGCCGTTTGGACAGCTCCTATAATTCACCCCTCCACTTT
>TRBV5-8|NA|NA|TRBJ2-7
CASNLKGFPYEQYF
TGTGCCAGCAACCTAAAGGGTTTCCCCTACGAGCAGTACTTC
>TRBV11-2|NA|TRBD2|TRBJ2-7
CASSLVVGGYEQYF
TGTGCCAGCAGCTTAGTGGTGGGAGGGTACGAGCAGTACTTC
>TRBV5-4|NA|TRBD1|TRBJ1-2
CASSPSGGGLGSLGGYTF
TGTGCCAGCAGTCCGTCAGGGGGCGGCTTAGGGAGCCTGGGCGGCTACACCTTC
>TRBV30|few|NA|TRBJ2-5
CAWSSWQVEETQYF
TGTGCCTGGAGTAGTTGGCAGGTAGAAGAGACCCAGTACTTC
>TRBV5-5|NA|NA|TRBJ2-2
CASSLGGAGELFF
TGTGCCAGCAGCTTGGGCGGGGCCGGGGAGCTGTTTTTT
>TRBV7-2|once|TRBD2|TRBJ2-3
CASSFSGTPDTQYF
TGTGCCAGCAGCTTTAGCGGGACCCCAGATACGCAGTATTTT
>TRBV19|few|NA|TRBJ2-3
CASSRPESSGTDTQYF
TGTGCCAGTAGCCGACCCGAGTCTAGCGGCACAGATACGCAGTATTTT
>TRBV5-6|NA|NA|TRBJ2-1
CASSLALAVFF
TGTGCCAGCAGCTTGGCTCTAGCTGTGTTCTTC
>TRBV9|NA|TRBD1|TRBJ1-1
CASSVRPGGNTEAFF
TGTGCCAGCAGCGTGAGGCCAGGGGGGAATACTGAAGCTTTCTTT
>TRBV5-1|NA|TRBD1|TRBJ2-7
CASGTGVSYEQYF
TGCGCCAGCGGAACAGGGGTCTCCTACGAGCAGTACTTC
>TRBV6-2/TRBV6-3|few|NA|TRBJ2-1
CASSYSSYPRRSYNEQFF
TGTGCCAGCAGTTACAGTAGTTACCCTCGTAGGTCCTACAATGAGCAGTTCTTC
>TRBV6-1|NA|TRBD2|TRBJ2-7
CASTESLAGPYEQYF
TGTGCCAGCACTGAATCTCTAGCGGGGCCTTACGAGCAGTACTTC
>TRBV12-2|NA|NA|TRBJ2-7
CASRCPGTGNEQYF
TGTGCAAGTCGCTGCCCGGGGACAGGGAACGAGCAGTACTTC
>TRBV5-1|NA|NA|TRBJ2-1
CASSLTPDRGSFF
TGCGCCAGCAGCCTTACCCCCGACCGGGGGTCGTTCTTC
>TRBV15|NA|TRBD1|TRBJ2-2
CATSREQGDAGELFF
TGTGCCACCAGCAGAGAACAGGGGGATGCCGGGGAGCTGTTTTTT
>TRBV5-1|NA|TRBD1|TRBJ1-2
CASSLGTGSYGYTF
TGCGCCAGCAGCTTGGGGACAGGGAGCTATGGCTACACCTTC
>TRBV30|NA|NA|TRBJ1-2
CAWRNKNPAFRSYTF
TGTGCCTGGAGGAACAAGAACCCCGCCTTTAGAAGCTACACCTTC
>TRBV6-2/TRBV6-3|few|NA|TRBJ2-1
CASSLSHRGINEQFF
TGTGCCAGCAGTTTATCCCACCGCGGTATCAATGAGCAGTTCTTC
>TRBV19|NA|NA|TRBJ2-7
CASSPWGAAYEQYF
TGTGCCAGTAGCCCCTGGGGGGCAGCCTACGAGCAGTACTTC
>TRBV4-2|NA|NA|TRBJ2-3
CASSQETDTQYF
TGTGCCAGCAGCCAAGAAACAGATACGCAGTATTTT
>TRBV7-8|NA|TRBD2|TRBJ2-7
CASSVGLAGVEQYF
TGTGCCAGCAGCGTGGGACTAGCGGGAGTCGAGCAGTACTTC
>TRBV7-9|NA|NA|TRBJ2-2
CASSLARSIANTGELFF
TGTGCCAGCAGCTTAGCGCGAAGCATCGCGAACACCGGGGAGCTGTTTTTT
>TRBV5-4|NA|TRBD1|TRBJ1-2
CASSRGTGGNYGYTF
TGTGCCAGCAGCCGAGGGACAGGGGGTAACTATGGCTACACCTTC
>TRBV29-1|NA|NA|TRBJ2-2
CSVSTGRDGELFF
TGCAGCGTTTCCACAGGGAGGGACGGGGAGCTGTTTTTT